Here is one TCR beta chain with its context. Trimming took 7 bases from V and 3 from J; bases not matched to a gene: 12. The CDR3 has 16 residues. The germline gives CDR1 SNHLY, CDR2 FYNNEI. The data are from a study of T cells after yellow fever vaccination. UMIs were added to TCR cDNA along with a universal primer site when it was made by 5'RACE template switching. TCRdb reprocessed the 5' RACE reads via MiXCR and lists one record per CDR3 protein. In the table there are some 200,000 distinct CDR3 sequences, around 3.1% of which are singletons. The clonotype was recovered from a young man who received the YFV17D yellow fever vaccine. The sequenced sample was CD4+ T cells sorted from PBMCs, obtained 10 days after the yellow fever booster vaccination. The J gene is TRBJ2-3, the V gene TRBV2; TRBD2 matches 8 bases. Here the CDR3 reads CASTGLAIGGTDTQYF. DNA of the CDR3: TGTGCCAGCACCGGACTAGCTATTGGGGGGACAGATACGCAGTATTTT.